This TCR beta chain was profiled in a study of T cell responses to AZD1222 COVID-19 vaccine. Study-wide results and caveats: White British ancestry dominated among donors, who included more females, and clonal diversity was possibly underestimated. A rise in Spike-specific TCR breadth and depth followed two AZD1222 doses. Of the AZD1222 recipients, only 5 or 6 were seropositive at baseline. CD4 TCRs associated with vaccination spanned spike, dominating at 160-218 and 743-854.

Assay used: immunoSEQ multiplex PCR; TCRdb lists only in-frame clones, some missing. Of about 160,000 clones listed, roughly 94% are singletons. With 5 bases clipped from V and 9 bases from J, the junction kept 8 bases outside the gene matches. The germline gives CDR1 MRHNA, CDR2 SNTAGT. This CDR3 is built from 16 residues. In its sample, this clone was seen once. Its antigen is not known. V gene TRBV6-4 combines with J gene TRBJ2-1; 15 positions match TRBD2. The sequence was collected from an adult who received the AZD1222 COVID-19 vaccine. Source: peripheral blood, taken 28 days after the second AZD1222 dose. The CDR3: CASSTGLAGGPGEQFF. CDR3 coding DNA: TGTGCCAGCAGTACTGGACTAGCGGGAGGGCCTGGTGAGCAGTTCTTC.